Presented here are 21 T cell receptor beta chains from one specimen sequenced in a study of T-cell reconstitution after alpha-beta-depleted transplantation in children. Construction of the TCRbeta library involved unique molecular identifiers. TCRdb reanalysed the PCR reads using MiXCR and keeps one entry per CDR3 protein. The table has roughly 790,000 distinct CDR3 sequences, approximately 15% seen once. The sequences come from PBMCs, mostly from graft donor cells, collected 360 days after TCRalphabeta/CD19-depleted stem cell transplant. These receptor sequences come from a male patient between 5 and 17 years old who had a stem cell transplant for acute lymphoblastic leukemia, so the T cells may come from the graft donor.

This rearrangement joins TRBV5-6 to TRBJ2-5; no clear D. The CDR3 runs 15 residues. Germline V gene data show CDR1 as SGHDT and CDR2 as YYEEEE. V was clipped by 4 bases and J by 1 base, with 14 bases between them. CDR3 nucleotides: TGTGCCAGCAGCGTGGTTCTTCGGCCCCAAGAGACCCAGTACTTC. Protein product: CASSVVLRPQETQYF.

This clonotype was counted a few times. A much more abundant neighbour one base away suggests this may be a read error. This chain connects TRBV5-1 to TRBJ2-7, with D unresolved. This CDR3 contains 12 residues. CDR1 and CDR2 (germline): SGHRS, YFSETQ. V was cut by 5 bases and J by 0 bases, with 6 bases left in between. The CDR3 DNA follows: TGCGCCAGCAGGGGCAGCTCCTACGAGCAGTACTTC. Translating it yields CASRGSSYEQYF.

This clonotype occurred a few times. Here the CDR3 DNA reads TGTGCCAGCAGTTCAGGGTTCTCCCCCTACGAGCAGTACTTC. It yields the protein CASSSGFSPYEQYF. The chain is built from TRBV6-2 or TRBV6-3 and TRBJ2-7; TRBD1 is a possible D gene (5 bases). There are 14 residues in the CDR3. V gave up 4 bases and J gave up 2 bases, with 12 bases separating them. Per the germline V gene, CDR1 is MNHEY and CDR2 is SVGEGT.

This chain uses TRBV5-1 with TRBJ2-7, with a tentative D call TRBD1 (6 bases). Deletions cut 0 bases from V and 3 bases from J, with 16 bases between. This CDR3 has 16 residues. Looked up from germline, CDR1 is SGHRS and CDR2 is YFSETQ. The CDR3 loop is CASSLGGRGNHYEQYF. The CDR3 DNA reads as TGCGCCAGCAGCTTGGGGGGCAGGGGAAATCACTACGAGCAGTACTTC.

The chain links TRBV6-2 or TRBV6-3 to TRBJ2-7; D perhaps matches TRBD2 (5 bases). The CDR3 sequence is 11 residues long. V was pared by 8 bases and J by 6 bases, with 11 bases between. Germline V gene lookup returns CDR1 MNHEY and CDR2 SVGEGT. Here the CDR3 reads CASGTRGEQYF. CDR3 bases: TGTGCCAGCGGTACTCGGGGCGAGCAGTACTTC.

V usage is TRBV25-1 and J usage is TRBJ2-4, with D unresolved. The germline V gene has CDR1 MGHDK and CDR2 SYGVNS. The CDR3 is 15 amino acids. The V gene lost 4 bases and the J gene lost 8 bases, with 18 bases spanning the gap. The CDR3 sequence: CASSALKGRTHIQYF. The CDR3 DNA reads TGTGCCAGCAGTGCGCTAAAGGGAAGGACGCACATTCAGTACTTC. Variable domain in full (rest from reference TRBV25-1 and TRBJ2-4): EADIYQTPRYLVIGTGKKITLECSQTMGHDKMYWYQQDPGMELHLIHYSYGVNSTEKGDLSSESTVSRIRTEHFPLTLESARPSHTSQYLCASSALKGRTHIQYFGAGTRLSVL.

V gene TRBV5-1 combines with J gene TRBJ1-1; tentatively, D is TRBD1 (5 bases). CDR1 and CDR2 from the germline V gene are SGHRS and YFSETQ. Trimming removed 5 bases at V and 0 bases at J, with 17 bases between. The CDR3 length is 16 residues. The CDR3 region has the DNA TGCGCCAGCAGTCTCATACCGGGGACTATGAACACTGAAGCTTTCTTT. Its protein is CASSLIPGTMNTEAFF.

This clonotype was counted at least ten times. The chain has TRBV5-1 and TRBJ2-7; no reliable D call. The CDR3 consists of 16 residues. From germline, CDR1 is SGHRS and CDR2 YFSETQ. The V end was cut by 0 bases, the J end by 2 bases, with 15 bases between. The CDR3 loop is CASSLVRLSSTYEQYF. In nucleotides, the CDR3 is TGCGCCAGCAGCTTGGTACGGTTAAGCTCTACCTACGAGCAGTACTTC.

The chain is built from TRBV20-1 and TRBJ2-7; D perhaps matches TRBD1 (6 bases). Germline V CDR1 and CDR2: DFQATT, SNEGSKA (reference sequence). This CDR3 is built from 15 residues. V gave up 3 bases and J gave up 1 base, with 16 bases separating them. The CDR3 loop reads CSASQLGTPSYEQYF. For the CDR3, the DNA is TGCAGTGCTAGTCAACTCGGGACACCTTCCTACGAGCAGTACTTC.

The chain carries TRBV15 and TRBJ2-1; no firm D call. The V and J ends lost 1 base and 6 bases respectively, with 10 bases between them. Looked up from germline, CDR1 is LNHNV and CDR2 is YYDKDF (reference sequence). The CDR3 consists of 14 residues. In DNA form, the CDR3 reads TGTGCCACCAGCAGAGTTACATTTGGCAATGAGCAGTTCTTC. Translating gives CATSRVTFGNEQFF.

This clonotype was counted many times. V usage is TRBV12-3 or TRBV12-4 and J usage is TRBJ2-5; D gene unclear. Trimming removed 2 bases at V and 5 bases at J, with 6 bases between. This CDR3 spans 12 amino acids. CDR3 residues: CASSLLRETQYF. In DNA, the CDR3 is TGTGCCAGCAGTTTACTGCGGGAGACCCAGTACTTC.

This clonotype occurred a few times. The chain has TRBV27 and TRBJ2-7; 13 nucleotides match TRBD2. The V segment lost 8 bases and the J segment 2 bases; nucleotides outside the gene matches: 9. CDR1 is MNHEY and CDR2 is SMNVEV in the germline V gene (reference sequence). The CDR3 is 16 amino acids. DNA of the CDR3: TGTGCCAGCTCGGGACTAGCGGGAATAGGGGCCTACGAGCAGTACTTC. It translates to CASSGLAGIGAYEQYF.

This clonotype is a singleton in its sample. CDR3 coding DNA: TGTGCCAGCAGCCTCCTAAACCCGGAGACCCAGTACTTC. It encodes CASSLLNPETQYF. The genes are TRBV7-9 and TRBJ2-5; D uncertain. V was clipped by 5 bases and J by 5 bases, with 12 bases between them. The germline CDR1 and CDR2 sequences are SEHNR and FQNEAQ (reference sequence). This CDR3 is 13 amino acids long.

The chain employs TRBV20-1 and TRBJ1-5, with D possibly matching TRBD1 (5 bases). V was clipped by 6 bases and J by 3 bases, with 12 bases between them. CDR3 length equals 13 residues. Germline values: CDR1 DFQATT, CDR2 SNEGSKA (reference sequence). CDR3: CSASRQFNQPQHF. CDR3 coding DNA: TGCAGTGCCTCCCGACAGTTCAATCAGCCCCAGCATTTT.

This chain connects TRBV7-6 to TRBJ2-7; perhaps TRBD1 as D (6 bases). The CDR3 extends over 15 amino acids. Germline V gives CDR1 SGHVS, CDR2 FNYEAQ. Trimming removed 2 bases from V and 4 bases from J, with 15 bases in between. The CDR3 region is CASSLSDRPTYEQYF. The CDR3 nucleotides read TGTGCCAGCAGCTTATCGGACAGACCAACTTACGAGCAGTACTTC.

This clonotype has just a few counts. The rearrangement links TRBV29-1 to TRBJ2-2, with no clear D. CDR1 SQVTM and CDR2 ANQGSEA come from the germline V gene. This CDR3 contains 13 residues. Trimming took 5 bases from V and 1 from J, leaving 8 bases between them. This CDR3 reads CSVLRWNTGELFF. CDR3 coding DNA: TGCAGCGTTCTCCGGTGGAACACCGGGGAGCTGTTTTTT.

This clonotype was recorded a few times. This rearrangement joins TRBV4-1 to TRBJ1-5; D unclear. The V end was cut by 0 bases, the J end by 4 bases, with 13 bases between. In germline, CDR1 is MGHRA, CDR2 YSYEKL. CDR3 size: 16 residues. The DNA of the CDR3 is TGCGCCAGCAGCCAAGATTGGCAGGTAGAGAATCAGCCCCAGCATTTT. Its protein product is CASSQDWQVENQPQHF.

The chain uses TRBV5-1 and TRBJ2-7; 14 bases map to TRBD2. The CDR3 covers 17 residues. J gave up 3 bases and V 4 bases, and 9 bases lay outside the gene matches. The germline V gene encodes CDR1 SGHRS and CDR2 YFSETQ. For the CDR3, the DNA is TGCGCCAGCAGCCCTCCGGGACTAGCGGGAGTAGTCTACGAGCAGTACTTC. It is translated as CASSPPGLAGVVYEQYF.

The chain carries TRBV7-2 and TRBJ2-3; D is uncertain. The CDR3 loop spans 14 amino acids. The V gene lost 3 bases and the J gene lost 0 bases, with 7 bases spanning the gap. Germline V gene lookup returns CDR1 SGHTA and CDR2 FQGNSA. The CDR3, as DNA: TGTGCCAGCAGCTTTACCAGGAGCACAGATACGCAGTATTTT. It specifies CASSFTRSTDTQYF.

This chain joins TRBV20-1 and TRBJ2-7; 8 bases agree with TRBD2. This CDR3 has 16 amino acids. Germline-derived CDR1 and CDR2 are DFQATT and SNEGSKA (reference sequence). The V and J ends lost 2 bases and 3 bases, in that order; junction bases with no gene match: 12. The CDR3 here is CSARQGLAGRFYEQYF. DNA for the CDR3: TGCAGTGCTAGACAAGGACTAGCCGGTCGATTCTACGAGCAGTACTTC.

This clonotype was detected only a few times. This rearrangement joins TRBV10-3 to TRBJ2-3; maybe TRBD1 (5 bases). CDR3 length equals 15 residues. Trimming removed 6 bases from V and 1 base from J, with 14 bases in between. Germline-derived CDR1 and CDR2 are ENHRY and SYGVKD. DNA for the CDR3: TGTGCCATCAGCCAAGCAGGGTGGGGCACAGATACGCAGTATTTT. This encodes CAISQAGWGTDTQYF.